The 27 T cell receptor beta chains listed next were all sequenced from one sample in a study of spatial heterogeneity in lung cancer. From the 5' RACE reads, TCRdb called clonotypes with MiXCR, one entry per CDR3 protein. The sample records around 66,000 distinct CDR3 sequences, approximately 6% being singletons. Time point of the sample: sample taken at primary tumor resection. This specimen was PBMCs, taken at surgery. These receptor sequences come from a female donor with early-stage non-small cell lung cancer.

Ten or more counts support this clonotype. The chain is built from TRBV2 and TRBJ2-7; 10 bases are shared with TRBD1. The ends lost 8 bases at V and 2 bases at J; junction bases unmatched: 3. The CDR3 is 13 residues long. Germline V lookup: CDR1 SNHLY, CDR2 FYNNEI. CDR3 DNA: TGTGCCAGCGCGGGGACAGGGGCCTACGAGCAGTACTTC. This gives the protein CASAGTGAYEQYF. Drawing the rest from reference TRBV2 and TRBJ2-7, the complete variable domain is EPEVTQTPSHQVTQMGQEVILRCVPISNHLYFYWYRQILGQKVEFLVSFYNNEISEKSEIFDDQFSVERPDGSNFTLKIRSTKLEDSAMYFCASAGTGAYEQYFGPGTRLTVT.

This clonotype was seen at least ten times. The rearrangement joins TRBV2 to TRBJ2-5; D call uncertain. The germline gives CDR1 SNHLY, CDR2 FYNNEI. This CDR3 spans 14 amino acids. The V and J ends lost 2 bases and 2 bases respectively, with 9 bases between them. CDR3 nucleotide sequence: TGTGCCAGCAGTGAAAAGGGAAGGCAAGAGACCCAGTACTTC. Translated: CASSEKGRQETQYF.

This clonotype was detected many times. The rearrangement links TRBV2 to TRBJ2-7; perhaps D is TRBD1 or TRBD2 (5 bases each). Germline CDR1 and CDR2: SNHLY and FYNNEI. The CDR3 has 12 amino acids. Trimming removed 8 bases at V and 3 bases at J, with 11 bases between. CDR3 loop: CASGALDYEQYF. CDR3 nucleotides: TGTGCCAGCGGGGCACTAGACTACGAGCAGTACTTC. Using reference TRBV2 and TRBJ2-7 for the parts outside the CDR3, the full variable domain is EPEVTQTPSHQVTQMGQEVILRCVPISNHLYFYWYRQILGQKVEFLVSFYNNEISEKSEIFDDQFSVERPDGSNFTLKIRSTKLEDSAMYFCASGALDYEQYFGPGTRLTVT.

This clonotype has just a few counts. V and J are TRBV6-6 and TRBJ2-1; D unclear. The CDR3 is 12 residues long. Deletions cut 6 bases from V and 1 base from J, with 4 bases between. From germline, CDR1 is MNHNY and CDR2 SVGAGI (reference sequence). The CDR3 sequence is CASRSSYNEQFF. CDR3 nucleotide sequence: TGTGCCAGCAGGAGTTCCTACAATGAGCAGTTCTTC.

Ten or more counts support this clonotype. The chain has TRBV7-9 and TRBJ2-1; perhaps TRBD2 as D (6 bases). The germline V gene encodes CDR1 SEHNR and CDR2 FQNEAQ (reference sequence). The CDR3 is made up of 18 amino acids. V was cut by 7 bases and J by 6 bases, with 28 bases left in between. Here the CDR3 reads CASTHGGVPGRTINEQFF. For the CDR3, the DNA is TGTGCCAGCACTCACGGCGGGGTCCCGGGGCGCACGATCAATGAGCAGTTCTTC.

Ten or more counts support this clonotype. The gene calls are TRBV5-1 and TRBJ2-1, with D possibly matching TRBD2 (7 bases). Trimming shortened V by 0 bases and J by 7 bases, and 23 bases separated the two germline ends. CDR1 is SGHRS and CDR2 is YFSETQ in the germline V gene. This CDR3 spans 18 amino acids. The CDR3 here is CASSLVEVVGLGGNEQFF. CDR3 DNA: TGCGCCAGCAGCTTGGTGGAAGTTGTTGGACTAGGGGGGAATGAGCAGTTCTTC.

This clonotype was observed at least ten times. The rearrangement links TRBV20-1 to TRBJ2-7; a weak D match, TRBD2 (5 bases). V lost 4 bases, J lost 1 base, and 14 bases lay in between. The CDR3 has 14 amino acids. CDR1 and CDR2 from the germline V gene are DFQATT and SNEGSKA (reference sequence). The CDR3 loop is CSANPILGSYEQYF. The CDR3 coding sequence is TGCAGTGCTAACCCTATACTAGGTTCCTACGAGCAGTACTTC.

The gene calls are TRBV3-1 and TRBJ2-3; 8 bases line up with TRBD2. The trim removed 5 bases at V and 5 bases at J, leaving 9 bases unmatched. This CDR3 is 15 amino acids long. Germline lookup yields CDR1 LGHDT and CDR2 YNNKEL (reference sequence). The CDR3 loop is CASSKPGLEGDTQYF. The CDR3 DNA is TGTGCCAGCAGCAAACCGGGACTAGAGGGAGATACGCAGTATTTT.

The chain has TRBV19 and TRBJ2-1; 9 bases align to TRBD2. CDR3 length: 14 amino acids. Germline V gives CDR1 LNHDA, CDR2 SQIVND (reference sequence). Losses at the gene ends were 3 bases for V and 9 bases for J; bases not matched to a gene: 6. The CDR3 bases are TGTGCCAGTAGTATGGGGACTAGCTCCTCTGAGCAGTTCTTC. It yields the protein CASSMGTSSSEQFF. The full variable domain, its missing parts supplied by reference TRBV19 and TRBJ2-1, is DGGITQSPKYLFRKEGQNVTLSCEQNLNHDAMYWYRQDPGQGLRLIYYSQIVNDFQKGDIAEGYSVSREKKESFPLTVTSAQKNPTAFYLCASSMGTSSSEQFFGPGTRLTVL.

There are a few counts of this clonotype. The rearrangement links TRBV19 to TRBJ1-1, with 7 nucleotides matching TRBD1. The CDR3 extends over 14 amino acids. Germline CDR1 and CDR2: LNHDA and SQIVND (reference sequence). Germline trimming cut 8 bases from V and 1 base from J; bases unmatched to any gene: 7. CDR3: CASLGTEKNTEAFF. The DNA for the CDR3 is TGTGCCAGTCTTGGGACAGAAAAGAACACTGAAGCTTTCTTT. Looking up the rest from reference TRBV19 and TRBJ1-1 gives the full variable domain: DGGITQSPKYLFRKEGQNVTLSCEQNLNHDAMYWYRQDPGQGLRLIYYSQIVNDFQKGDIAEGYSVSREKKESFPLTVTSAQKNPTAFYLCASLGTEKNTEAFFGQGTRLTVV.

Many counts were recorded for this clonotype. The V and J genes are TRBV5-1 and TRBJ1-6, with a weak D call TRBD1 (5 bases). Germline CDR1 SGHRS, CDR2 YFSETQ. This CDR3 spans 14 amino acids. V gave up 4 bases and J gave up 6 bases, with 11 bases separating them. The CDR3 sequence is CASSHRDRNSPLHF. Here the CDR3 DNA reads TGCGCCAGCAGCCACCGGGACCGTAATTCACCCCTCCACTTT.

This clonotype has ten or more counts. The chain joins TRBV6-6 to TRBJ2-3; 9 nucleotides align to TRBD1. The CDR3 runs to 15 residues. CDR1 is MNHNY, CDR2 SVGAGI, per germline (reference sequence). V lost 2 bases to trimming and J lost 4 bases; unmatched junction nucleotides: 4. CDR3: CASSYPGQGPDTQYF. DNA of the CDR3: TGTGCCAGCAGTTACCCGGGACAGGGCCCAGATACGCAGTATTTT.

This clonotype was found many times. In DNA, the CDR3 is TGTGCCAGCAGTCCTAGCGGGAGCACAGATACGCAGTATTTT. It encodes CASSPSGSTDTQYF. The chain has TRBV12-3 or TRBV12-4 and TRBJ2-3; 8 nucleotides line up with TRBD2. V gave up 5 bases and J gave up 0 bases; unmatched junction bases: 1. The CDR3 is made up of 14 amino acids.

This clonotype was counted many times. The chain is built from TRBV29-1 and TRBJ2-7; D possibly corresponds to TRBD1 (5 bases). In germline, CDR1 is SQVTM, CDR2 ANQGSEA. The CDR3 has 16 amino acids. Trimming left V 0 bases short and J 2 bases short, with 17 bases between. The CDR3 bases are TGCAGCGTTGAAGATCAAGGGGTACAGGACCCCTACGAGCAGTACTTC. The encoded protein is CSVEDQGVQDPYEQYF.

The sample holds many counts of this clonotype. The chain has TRBV7-2 and TRBJ2-2; D possibly corresponds to TRBD2 (7 bases). The V end was cut by 5 bases, the J end by 5 bases, with 21 bases between. CDR1 and CDR2 (germline): SGHTA, FQGNSA. The CDR3 consists of 17 residues. The CDR3 DNA reads as TGTGCCAGCAGCCCCCTTAGGGGGGGCCGCGGGACCGGGGAGCTGTTTTTT. Amino acid sequence: CASSPLRGGRGTGELFF.

This clonotype was seen ten or more times. J is TRBJ1-1 and V is TRBV29-1; perhaps TRBD1 as D (5 bases). Trimming pared 4 bases from V and 1 base from J, leaving 13 bases between. Looked up from germline, CDR1 is SQVTM and CDR2 is ANQGSEA. The CDR3 runs 14 residues. CDR3 in amino acids: CSVAAGTGNTEAFF. The CDR3 nucleotides are TGCAGCGTTGCCGCCGGGACGGGGAACACTGAAGCTTTCTTT.

Ten or more counts support this clonotype. This chain uses TRBV11-2 with TRBJ2-1; 10 bases match TRBD2. CDR1 and CDR2 from the germline V gene are SGHAT and FQNNGV. Trimming took 8 bases from V and 4 from J; bases not matched to a gene: 5. The CDR3 extends over 14 amino acids. CDR3 sequence (DNA): TGTGCCAGCGGAGGGACTAGCGTTTACAATGAGCAGTTCTTC. Its translation: CASGGTSVYNEQFF.

The chain carries TRBV4-1 and TRBJ2-3; 9 nucleotides align to TRBD1. This CDR3 is 16 amino acids long. The trim removed 6 bases at V and 5 bases at J, leaving 12 bases unmatched. The V gene's germline CDR1 is MGHRA and CDR2 YSYEKL. In DNA form, the CDR3 reads TGCGCCAGCAGAGAGTCCGGGACAGGGATAAAAGATACGCAGTATTTT. The encoded protein is CASRESGTGIKDTQYF.

This clonotype was seen repeatedly, ten times or more. The CDR3 region is CASRQDSYGYTF. CDR3 DNA sequence: TGCGCCAGCAGACAGGACTCCTATGGCTACACCTTC. This rearrangement joins TRBV5-1 to TRBJ1-2; D possibly corresponds to TRBD1 (5 bases). The CDR3 runs 12 residues. From germline, CDR1 is SGHRS and CDR2 YFSETQ. V lost 5 bases and J lost 4, with 9 bases in between.

This clonotype is labeled medium-sized. The chain combines TRBV7-7 with TRBJ2-7; 11 bases line up with TRBD2. J was trimmed by 0 bases and V by 5 bases; bases with no gene match: 6. This CDR3 spans 16 amino acids. CDR1 is SSHAT and CDR2 is FNYEAQ in the germline V gene (reference sequence). The chain's CDR3 is CASSAELAGDSYEQYF. The CDR3 coding sequence is TGTGCCAGCAGCGCCGAACTAGCGGGGGACTCCTACGAGCAGTACTTC.

This clonotype was picked up many times. This chain joins TRBV19 and TRBJ1-5; D gene uncertain. This CDR3 has 8 amino acids. Germline V CDR1 and CDR2: LNHDA, SQIVND (reference sequence). Trimming shortened V by 9 bases and J by 11 bases, and 5 bases separated the two germline ends. The CDR3: CASPAQHF. DNA of the CDR3: TGTGCCAGCCCTGCCCAGCATTTT.

The chain links TRBV6-5 to TRBJ1-1, with D perhaps TRBD1 (5 bases). The CDR3 covers 13 residues. Germline V gives CDR1 MNHEY, CDR2 SVGAGI. The V gene lost 6 bases and the J gene lost 8 bases, with 16 bases spanning the gap. As DNA, the CDR3 is TGTGCCAGCAGCTACGACAGAACCCAAGAAGCTTTCTTT. Protein product: CASSYDRTQEAFF.

In this sample, this clonotype turned up many times. The CDR3 spells CASGPGAPLHF. CDR3 bases: TGTGCCAGCGGACCTGGGGCACCCCTCCACTTT. The chain recombines TRBV6-6 with TRBJ1-6; D uncertain. The CDR3 is 11 residues long. Germline values: CDR1 MNHNY, CDR2 SVGAGI (reference sequence). The V end was cut by 8 bases, the J end by 11 bases, with 10 bases between.

The sample holds many counts of this clonotype. The V call is TRBV27, the J call TRBJ1-5; no definite D call. The CDR3 sequence is 14 residues long. V lost 2 bases and J lost 7, with 12 bases in between. Germline CDR1 and CDR2: MNHEY and SMNVEV (reference sequence). CDR3 sequence: CASSLLIFHQPQHF. The DNA of the CDR3 is TGTGCCAGCAGTTTACTAATTTTCCACCAGCCCCAGCATTTT.

This clonotype was found a few times. The chain is built from TRBV7-6 and TRBJ2-7; D is undetermined. V was shortened by 5 bases and J by 5 bases, with 7 bases between the two germline ends. The CDR3 consists of 11 residues. Per germline, CDR1 SGHVS and CDR2 FNYEAQ. In nucleotides, the CDR3 is TGTGCCAGCAGCCAAGCTGACGAGCAGTACTTC. It translates to CASSQADEQYF.

This clonotype was recorded many times. CDR3 bases: TGTGCCAGCAGCTTAATTAGCGGGTACACAGATACGCAGTATTTT. Translated: CASSLISGYTDTQYF. The rearrangement uses TRBV7-2 and TRBJ2-3; 7 nucleotides agree with TRBD2. Germline V gene lookup returns CDR1 SGHTA and CDR2 FQGNSA. CDR3 size: 15 residues. V lost 2 bases, J lost 2 bases, and 4 bases stayed unmatched.

This clonotype appeared many times. The chain uses TRBV5-6 and TRBJ2-1, with 9 bases that match TRBD1. V lost 2 bases to trimming and J lost 8 bases; unmatched junction nucleotides: 2. Per the germline V gene, CDR1 is SGHDT and CDR2 is YYEEEE. The CDR3 spans 13 residues. The CDR3 here is CASSLQGAYEQFF. The CDR3 DNA reads as TGTGCCAGCAGCTTACAGGGGGCTTATGAGCAGTTCTTC.